This TCR beta chain was sequenced during a study of T cells in Graves' hyperthyroidism and ophthalmopathy. Among the patients, aged 18 to 65, hyperthyroidism was newly diagnosed and had lasted under 2 months. The study left out patients who had uncontrolled infection, other autoimmune disease, pregnancy or lactation. This clonotype was counted only a few times. Amplification yielded TCR beta CDR3 regions, with RNA transcripts as the source. A first-round RT-PCR of the TCR CDR3 used the HTBI primer set. TCRdb redid the calling of the multiplex PCR reads with MiXCR, one entry per CDR3 protein. The sample yields roughly 380,000 distinct CDR3 sequences, around 15% seen once. There are 16 residues in the CDR3. Trimming removed 3 bases from V and 5 bases from J; junction bases left unmatched: 9. CDR1 is SGHDT, CDR2 YYEEEE, per germline.

This TCR was sampled from a woman aged 18-29 years with Graves' hyperthyroidism. The chain is built from TRBV5-6 and TRBJ2-2, with 8 bases that match TRBD1. What was sequenced was blood. This CDR3 is CASSSVERQGTGELFF. In DNA, the CDR3 is TGTGCCAGCAGCTCCGTGGAGAGACAGGGGACCGGGGAGCTGTTTTTT.